This is a list of T cell receptor beta chains from one sample in a study of regulatory T cells in long-lasting Graves disease. MiXCR, applied by TCRdb to the multiplex PCR reads, yields one record per CDR3 protein. Of approximately 350,000 distinct CDR3 sequences listed, 15% to 20% are singletons. The sample was also reused in another study, on T cells in Graves' hyperthyroidism and ophthalmopathy.

The sample was peripheral blood mononuclear cells (PBMCs), taken at new diagnosis, from a patient treated with antithyroid drugs. The source of these receptors is a man aged 35-49 years with Graves disease. Each CDR3 is given with its conserved first and last residue. The D gene is left open where the match is weak. Expanded clones are given a class, and other clones once, few, many or no size at all.

J gene: TRBJ2-3
V gene: TRBV7-6
clone size: -
D gene: -
CDR3 protein: CASSLVVADTQYF
CDR3 DNA: TGTGCCAGCAGCTTAGTAGTTGCAGATACGCAGTATTTT

J gene: TRBJ2-3
V gene: TRBV18
clone size: many
D gene: -
CDR3 protein: CASSTVSITDTQYF
CDR3 DNA: TGTGCCAGCTCAACAGTCAGTATCACAGATACGCAGTATTTT

J gene: TRBJ2-3
V gene: TRBV29-1
clone size: -
D gene: -
CDR3 protein: CSVDGDTDTQYF
CDR3 DNA: TGCAGCGTTGATGGGGACACAGATACGCAGTATTTT

J gene: TRBJ2-1
V gene: TRBV6-2/TRBV6-3
clone size: -
D gene: TRBD2
CDR3 protein: CASSVPGGNEGSQFF
CDR3 DNA: TGTGCCAGCAGTGTACCGGGGGGGAATGAAGGGTCCCAGTTCTTC

J gene: TRBJ2-7
V gene: TRBV20-1
clone size: -
D gene: -
CDR3 protein: CSARGWRRDSYEQYF
CDR3 DNA: TGCAGTGCTAGAGGATGGCGCAGAGACTCCTACGAGCAGTACTTC

J gene: TRBJ1-5
V gene: TRBV6-1
clone size: once
D gene: -
CDR3 protein: CASRIWRQPQHF
CDR3 DNA: TGTGCCAGCAGGATCTGGAGACAGCCCCAGCATTTT

J gene: TRBJ2-2
V gene: TRBV7-6
clone size: few
D gene: -
CDR3 protein: CASSISSLTGELFF
CDR3 DNA: TGTGCCAGCAGCATTAGTTCCTTAACCGGGGAGCTGTTTTTT

J gene: TRBJ1-4
V gene: TRBV20-1
clone size: -
D gene: -
CDR3 protein: CSAPRDTKNEKLFF
CDR3 DNA: TGCAGTGCGCCTCGGGACACCAAAAATGAAAAACTGTTTTTT

J gene: TRBJ2-7
V gene: TRBV27
clone size: many
D gene: TRBD1
CDR3 protein: CASSSRQGGYEQYF
CDR3 DNA: TGTGCCAGCAGTTCCCGACAGGGGGGCTACGAGCAGTACTTC

J gene: TRBJ1-4
V gene: TRBV30
clone size: many
D gene: -
CDR3 protein: CAWSLTSTNEKLFF
CDR3 DNA: TGTGCCTGGAGTTTAACCTCAACTAATGAAAAACTGTTTTTT

J gene: TRBJ1-1
V gene: TRBV19
clone size: -
D gene: -
CDR3 protein: CATLGGPRFTEAFF
CDR3 DNA: TGTGCCACCCTTGGGGGGCCTCGGTTTACTGAAGCTTTCTTT

J gene: TRBJ1-4
V gene: TRBV2
clone size: many
D gene: -
CDR3 protein: CASIPGLSRREKLFF
CDR3 DNA: TGTGCCAGCATACCAGGTCTAAGCCGGCGTGAAAAACTGTTTTTT

J gene: TRBJ2-5
V gene: TRBV11-1
clone size: many
D gene: TRBD2
CDR3 protein: CASSPRRELDYETQYF
CDR3 DNA: TGTGCCAGCAGCCCTAGGCGGGAGCTGGACTACGAGACCCAGTACTTC

J gene: TRBJ2-1
V gene: TRBV30
clone size: few
D gene: -
CDR3 protein: CAWSGREMELGHNEQFF
CDR3 DNA: TGTGCCTGGAGCGGCCGAGAAATGGAATTGGGGCACAATGAGCAGTTCTTC

J gene: TRBJ2-2
V gene: TRBV20-1
clone size: few
D gene: -
CDR3 protein: CSAGRVDTGELFF
CDR3 DNA: TGCAGTGCGGGAAGGGTGGACACCGGGGAGCTGTTTTTT

J gene: TRBJ2-1
V gene: TRBV10-2
clone size: many
D gene: TRBD2
CDR3 protein: CASSGTRSYNEQFF
CDR3 DNA: TGCGCCAGTTCCGGGACTAGATCCTACAATGAGCAGTTCTTC

J gene: TRBJ2-7
V gene: TRBV14
clone size: -
D gene: TRBD1
CDR3 protein: CASNPFYRGPYSYEQYF
CDR3 DNA: TGTGCCAGCAACCCCTTCTACAGGGGCCCCTACTCCTACGAGCAGTACTTC

J gene: TRBJ2-7
V gene: TRBV28
clone size: many
D gene: -
CDR3 protein: CASTLSGTLNEQYF
CDR3 DNA: TGTGCCAGCACCTTGTCCGGGACACTCAACGAGCAGTACTTC

J gene: TRBJ1-2
V gene: TRBV18
clone size: many
D gene: -
CDR3 protein: CASSLGEDGYTF
CDR3 DNA: TGTGCCAGCTCACTAGGGGAGGATGGCTACACCTTC

J gene: TRBJ2-3
V gene: TRBV28
clone size: many
D gene: -
CDR3 protein: CASTPLVGTQYF
CDR3 DNA: TGTGCCAGCACCCCCCTTGTAGGGACGCAGTATTTT

J gene: TRBJ1-5
V gene: TRBV6-1
clone size: many
D gene: -
CDR3 protein: CASSDSGATGQPQHF
CDR3 DNA: TGTGCCAGCAGTGATTCAGGGGCGACGGGGCAGCCCCAGCATTTT

J gene: TRBJ2-5
V gene: TRBV5-1
clone size: many
D gene: TRBD1
CDR3 protein: CASSSDRGLETQYF
CDR3 DNA: TGCGCCAGCAGCTCTGACAGGGGGCTGGAGACCCAGTACTTC

J gene: TRBJ2-1
V gene: TRBV7-9
clone size: -
D gene: TRBD2
CDR3 protein: CASSPLAGGLAYNEQFF
CDR3 DNA: TGTGCCAGCAGCCCTCTAGCGGGGGGGCTTGCCTACAATGAGCAGTTCTTC

J gene: TRBJ2-3
V gene: TRBV19
clone size: -
D gene: -
CDR3 protein: CASSWGRVTDTQYF
CDR3 DNA: TGTGCCAGTAGCTGGGGCAGGGTCACAGATACGCAGTATTTT

J gene: TRBJ2-7
V gene: TRBV30
clone size: many
D gene: -
CDR3 protein: CAWSRAGLYEQYF
CDR3 DNA: TGTGCCTGGAGTAGGGCAGGGCTCTACGAGCAGTACTTC

J gene: TRBJ1-2
V gene: TRBV9
clone size: -
D gene: -
CDR3 protein: CASSPGNGIYGYTF
CDR3 DNA: TGTGCCAGCAGCCCGGGAAACGGAATTTATGGCTACACCTTC

J gene: TRBJ2-1
V gene: TRBV7-9
clone size: -
D gene: TRBD2
CDR3 protein: CASSWGLAGNNEQFF
CDR3 DNA: TGTGCCAGCAGCTGGGGACTAGCGGGGAACAATGAGCAGTTCTTC

J gene: TRBJ2-7
V gene: TRBV9
clone size: many
D gene: TRBD2
CDR3 protein: CASSVSGDPYEQYF
CDR3 DNA: TGTGCCAGCAGCGTTAGCGGGGACCCCTACGAGCAGTACTTC

J gene: TRBJ2-5
V gene: TRBV7-2
clone size: many
D gene: -
CDR3 protein: CASSNRETQYF
CDR3 DNA: TGTGCCAGCAGCAACAGGGAGACCCAGTACTTC

J gene: TRBJ1-1
V gene: TRBV10-3
clone size: many
D gene: -
CDR3 protein: CAISVSSIPLTEAFF
CDR3 DNA: TGTGCCATCAGTGTCAGTAGCATCCCACTCACTGAAGCTTTCTTT

J gene: TRBJ2-7
V gene: TRBV5-6
clone size: many
D gene: TRBD1
CDR3 protein: CASSSEPTGYSYEQYF
CDR3 DNA: TGTGCCAGCAGCTCCGAACCGACAGGGTATAGCTACGAGCAGTACTTC

J gene: TRBJ2-7
V gene: TRBV6-1
clone size: few
D gene: -
CDR3 protein: CASIRTTFYEQYF
CDR3 DNA: TGTGCCAGCATCCGGACAACATTTTACGAGCAGTACTTC

J gene: TRBJ2-2
V gene: TRBV11-3
clone size: many
D gene: -
CDR3 protein: CASSLGGPGELFF
CDR3 DNA: TGTGCCAGCAGCTTAGGGGGTCCCGGGGAGCTGTTTTTT

J gene: TRBJ2-7
V gene: TRBV20-1
clone size: many
D gene: -
CDR3 protein: CSARAAHRVVYEQYF
CDR3 DNA: TGCAGTGCTAGAGCAGCCCACAGGGTTGTTTACGAGCAGTACTTC

J gene: TRBJ1-5
V gene: TRBV2
clone size: many
D gene: -
CDR3 protein: CASSDLQSNQPQHF
CDR3 DNA: TGTGCCAGCAGTGACTTACAGTCAAATCAGCCCCAGCATTTT

J gene: TRBJ2-3
V gene: TRBV2
clone size: many
D gene: TRBD2
CDR3 protein: CAVQLAAHYTDTQYF
CDR3 DNA: TGTGCCGTTCAACTAGCGGCGCACTACACAGATACGCAGTATTTT

J gene: TRBJ2-7
V gene: TRBV20-1
clone size: many
D gene: -
CDR3 protein: CSASPGGQASGEQYF
CDR3 DNA: TGCAGTGCTAGCCCGGGGGGACAGGCCTCGGGGGAGCAGTACTTC

J gene: TRBJ1-2
V gene: TRBV18
clone size: few
D gene: -
CDR3 protein: CASSQPDRSSTYGYTF
CDR3 DNA: TGTGCCAGCTCACAGCCTGACAGGTCCTCTACTTATGGCTACACCTTC

J gene: TRBJ1-2
V gene: TRBV2
clone size: few
D gene: -
CDR3 protein: CASSPGPSSYTF
CDR3 DNA: TGTGCCAGCAGTCCCGGCCCCTCGAGCTACACCTTC

J gene: TRBJ1-1
V gene: TRBV7-8
clone size: -
D gene: -
CDR3 protein: CASSFGSGGLSTEAFF
CDR3 DNA: TGTGCCAGCAGCTTTGGGAGCGGGGGGCTGAGTACTGAAGCTTTCTTT

J gene: TRBJ1-5
V gene: TRBV20-1
clone size: -
D gene: -
CDR3 protein: CSAREGWGNQPQHF
CDR3 DNA: TGCAGTGCTAGAGAAGGGTGGGGAAATCAGCCCCAGCATTTT

J gene: TRBJ2-7
V gene: TRBV12-5
clone size: -
D gene: -
CDR3 protein: CASGLVVSGTIPYEQYF
CDR3 DNA: TGTGCTAGTGGTTTGGTGGTGTCAGGGACAATCCCTTACGAGCAGTACTTC

J gene: TRBJ1-1
V gene: TRBV5-1
clone size: few
D gene: -
CDR3 protein: CASSPPLPRENTEAFF
CDR3 DNA: TGCGCCAGCAGCCCTCCTCTCCCTCGGGAGAACACTGAAGCTTTCTTT

J gene: TRBJ1-4
V gene: TRBV7-9
clone size: many
D gene: -
CDR3 protein: CASSLGTASNEKLFF
CDR3 DNA: TGTGCCAGCAGCTTGGGGACCGCCTCTAATGAAAAACTGTTTTTT

J gene: TRBJ1-1
V gene: TRBV29-1
clone size: few
D gene: -
CDR3 protein: CSAGRDHTEAFF
CDR3 DNA: TGCAGCGCTGGGAGAGACCACACTGAAGCTTTCTTT

J gene: TRBJ1-1
V gene: TRBV20-1
clone size: -
D gene: TRBD1
CDR3 protein: CNAREILTGYSEAFF
CDR3 DNA: TGCAATGCTAGGGAGATCCTGACAGGGTACAGTGAAGCTTTCTTT

J gene: TRBJ2-5
V gene: TRBV7-2
clone size: many
D gene: TRBD1
CDR3 protein: CASSQTGGFGETQYF
CDR3 DNA: TGTGCCAGCAGTCAAACAGGGGGGTTCGGCGAGACCCAGTACTTC